Shown below are 11 T cell receptor beta chains from a single sample sequenced in a study of T cells in Graves' hyperthyroidism and ophthalmopathy. TCR beta CDR3 sequences were amplified from RNA transcripts. The TCR CDR3 was amplified in a first-round RT-PCR using the HTBI primer set. Via MiXCR, TCRdb re-called the multiplex PCR reads, giving one row per CDR3 protein. The data hold around 340,000 distinct CDR3 sequences, with about a sixth observed a single time. Sequencing used blood. The receptor source for this set is a woman aged 40 to 50 with Graves' ophthalmopathy.

This clonotype showed up many times. This rearrangement joins TRBV11-1 to TRBJ2-2; D is ambiguous. With 6 bases removed from V and 0 bases from J, the gap between germline ends came to 14 bases. This CDR3 spans 16 amino acids. The V gene's germline CDR1 is SGHAT and CDR2 FQDESV (reference sequence). CDR3 in amino acids: CASSFPVRSNTGELFF. CDR3 DNA: TGTGCCAGCAGTTTCCCGGTACGATCGAACACCGGGGAGCTGTTTTTT.

The chain carries TRBV11-3 and TRBJ2-6; 8 nucleotides match TRBD1. CDR3 length equals 19 residues. From germline, CDR1 is SGHNT and CDR2 YENEEA. The J segment lost 0 bases and the V segment lost 4 bases, leaving 11 bases of the junction unmatched. The CDR3 region is CASSSYAGTGFSGANVLTF. The CDR3, as DNA: TGTGCCAGCAGCTCTTACGCCGGGACAGGCTTCTCTGGGGCCAACGTCCTGACTTTC.

This clonotype was found many times. V gene TRBV19 combines with J gene TRBJ1-6; no firm D call. CDR3 size: 17 residues. CDR1 and CDR2 from the germline V gene are LNHDA and SQIVND (reference sequence). V was trimmed by 0 bases and J by 5 bases, leaving 14 bases between them. The CDR3 loop is CASSIDLTPTDNSPLHF. CDR3 bases: TGTGCCAGTAGTATAGATCTTACCCCGACGGATAATTCACCCCTCCACTTT.

This clonotype has ten or more counts. The genes are TRBV5-1 and TRBJ2-6; 7 bases align to TRBD2. CDR3 size: 19 residues. Per the germline V gene, CDR1 is SGHRS and CDR2 is YFSETQ. Germline trimming cut 0 bases from V and 2 bases from J; bases unmatched to any gene: 11. CDR3 DNA sequence: TGCGCCAGCAGCTTGGCGTCGAGGGAGGGGCCAGCTGGGGCCAACGTCCTGACTTTC. It codes for CASSLASREGPAGANVLTF.

This clonotype was seen more than once but under ten times. CDR3 residues: CASSGTSVTDTQYF. The CDR3, as DNA: TGCGCCAGTTCCGGGACTAGCGTCACAGATACGCAGTATTTT. The V gene is TRBV5-1, the J gene TRBJ2-3; TRBD2 agrees at 10 bases. The J segment lost 2 bases and the V segment lost 8 bases, leaving 5 bases of the junction unmatched. The CDR3 has 14 amino acids. Per germline, CDR1 SGHRS and CDR2 YFSETQ. The whole variable domain, filled in from reference TRBV5-1 and TRBJ2-3, reads KAGVTQTPRYLIKTRGQQVTLSCSPISGHRSVSWYQQTPGQGLQFLFEYFSETQRNKGNFPGRFSGRQFSNSRSEMNVSTLELGDSALYLCASSGTSVTDTQYFGPGTRLTVL.

This clonotype was counted many times. The chain has TRBV28 and TRBJ1-5, with D tentatively TRBD1 (5 bases). From germline, CDR1 is MDHEN and CDR2 SYDVKM. V gave up 6 bases and J gave up 3 bases, with 18 bases separating them. This CDR3 has 16 residues. The CDR3 region has the DNA TGTGCCAGCAGAACCGTGGGCGACAGCCACAATCAGCCCCAGCATTTT. The encoded protein is CASRTVGDSHNQPQHF.

This clonotype was detected ten times or more. V gene TRBV6-1 combines with J gene TRBJ2-4, with 10 bases that match TRBD2. Unmatched junction bases numbered 9, after V lost 3 bases and J lost 7 bases. CDR3 length equals 16 residues. CDR1 MNHNS and CDR2 SASEGT come from the germline V gene. The CDR3 here is CASSEAASGSRNIQYF. The CDR3 DNA sequence: TGTGCCAGCAGTGAGGCGGCTAGCGGGAGTCGGAACATTCAGTACTTC.

This clonotype was found many times. The chain carries TRBV18 and TRBJ2-5, with D unclear. V lost 3 bases to trimming and J lost 3 bases, with 11 bases between them. This CDR3 is built from 14 residues. Germline-derived CDR1 and CDR2 are KGHSH and LQKENI. CDR3 residues: CASSPLGLEETQYF. CDR3 in DNA: TGTGCCAGCTCACCCCTCGGCTTGGAAGAGACCCAGTACTTC.

This clonotype was counted many times. V gene TRBV19 combines with J gene TRBJ2-7, with 7 bases matching TRBD1. The length of the CDR3 is 15 residues. Unmatched junction bases numbered 11, after V lost 5 bases and J lost 4 bases. Germline-derived CDR1 and CDR2 are LNHDA and SQIVND (reference sequence). In DNA, the CDR3 is TGTGCCAGTAGTCAAATGGACAGGTCCGGATACGAGCAGTACTTC. This sequence encodes CASSQMDRSGYEQYF.

Many counts were recorded for this clonotype. This rearrangement joins TRBV28 to TRBJ1-1; no clear D. Germline-derived CDR1 and CDR2 are MDHEN and SYDVKM. This CDR3 contains 13 residues. V was shortened by 10 bases and J by 4 bases, with 16 bases between the two germline ends. The CDR3 is CATIIGLGTEAFF. CDR3 DNA: TGTGCCACCATAATCGGGCTGGGCACTGAAGCTTTCTTT.

This clonotype has at least ten counts. The genes are TRBV28 and TRBJ1-2; TRBD1 might be the D (6 bases). Germline V lookup: CDR1 MDHEN, CDR2 SYDVKM. The CDR3 runs to 14 residues. Trimming took 4 bases from V and 4 from J, leaving 13 bases between them. CDR3 coding DNA: TGTGCCAGCAGTTCCAGGGGAAGGAGCTATGGCTACACCTTC. This translates into CASSSRGRSYGYTF.